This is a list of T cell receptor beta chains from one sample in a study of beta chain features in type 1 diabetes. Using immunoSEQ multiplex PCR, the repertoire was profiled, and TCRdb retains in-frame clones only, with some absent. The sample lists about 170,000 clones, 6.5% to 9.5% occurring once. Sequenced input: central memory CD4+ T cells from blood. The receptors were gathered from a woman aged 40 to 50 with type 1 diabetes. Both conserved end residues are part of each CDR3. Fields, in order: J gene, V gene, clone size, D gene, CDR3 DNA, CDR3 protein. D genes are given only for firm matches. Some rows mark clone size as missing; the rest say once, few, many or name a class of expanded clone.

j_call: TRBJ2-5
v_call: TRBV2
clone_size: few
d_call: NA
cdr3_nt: TGTGCCAGCAGTGACGGGATCGGGGAGACCCAGTACTTC
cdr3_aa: CASSDGIGETQYF

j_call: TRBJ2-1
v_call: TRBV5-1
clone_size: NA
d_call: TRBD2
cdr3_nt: TGCGCCAGCAGCTTAGCGGGACCCACTAGGAATGAGCAGTTCTTC
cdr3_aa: CASSLAGPTRNEQFF

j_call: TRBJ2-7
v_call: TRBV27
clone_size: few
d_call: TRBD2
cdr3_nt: TGTGCCAGCAGTTTCAAAGCGGGAGGGGAGGGGTACTTC
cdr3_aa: CASSFKAGGEGYF

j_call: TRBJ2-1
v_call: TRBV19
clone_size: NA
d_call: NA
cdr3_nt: TGTGCCAGTAGTATAGGAATCACTAGCATCTATGAGCAGTTCTTC
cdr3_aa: CASSIGITSIYEQFF

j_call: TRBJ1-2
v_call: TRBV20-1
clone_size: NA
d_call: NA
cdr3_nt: TGCAGTGCTAGAACAGCTCCGGACACCTTC
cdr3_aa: CSARTAPDTF

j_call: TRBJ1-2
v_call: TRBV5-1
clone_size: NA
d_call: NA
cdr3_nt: TGCGCCAGCGGAGGACAGAACTATGGCTACACCTTC
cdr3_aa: CASGGQNYGYTF

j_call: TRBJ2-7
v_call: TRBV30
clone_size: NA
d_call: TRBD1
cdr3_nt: TGTGCCTGGGGGCAGGGGGCCGGCTACGAGCAGTACTTC
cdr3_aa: CAWGQGAGYEQYF

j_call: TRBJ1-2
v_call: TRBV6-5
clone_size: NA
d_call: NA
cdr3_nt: TGTGCCAGCAGCCCACAGGGCGACGATGGCTACACCTTC
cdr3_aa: CASSPQGDDGYTF

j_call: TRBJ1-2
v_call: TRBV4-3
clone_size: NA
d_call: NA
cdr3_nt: TGCGCCAGCAGCGCAGGGGACGACTATGGCTACACCTTC
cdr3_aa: CASSAGDDYGYTF

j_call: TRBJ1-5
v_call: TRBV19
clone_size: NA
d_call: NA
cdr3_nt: TGTGCCAGTAGCCCCCACAGGGGCAATCAGCCCCAGCATTTT
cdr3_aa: CASSPHRGNQPQHF

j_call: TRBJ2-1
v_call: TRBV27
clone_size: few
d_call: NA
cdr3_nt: TGTGCCAGCAGTTTTAACTCCCCCAGGGATGAGCAGTTCTTC
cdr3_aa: CASSFNSPRDEQFF

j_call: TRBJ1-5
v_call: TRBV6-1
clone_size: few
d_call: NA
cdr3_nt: TGTGCCAGCAGTAGGGGGTCCTCGGATCAGCCCCAGCATTTT
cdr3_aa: CASSRGSSDQPQHF

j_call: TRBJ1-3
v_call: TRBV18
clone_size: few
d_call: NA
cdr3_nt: TGTGCCAGCTCACCCTCCAGGGAAGTCTCTGGAAACACCATATATTTT
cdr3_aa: CASSPSREVSGNTIYF

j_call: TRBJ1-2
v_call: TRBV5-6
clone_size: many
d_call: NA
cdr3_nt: TGTGCCAGCAGCTTACGGGAGGCTAACTATGGCTACACCTTC
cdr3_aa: CASSLREANYGYTF

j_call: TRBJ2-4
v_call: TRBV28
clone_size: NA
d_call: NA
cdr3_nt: TGTGCCAGCAGTCCCCCTCCGGGGAACAGGGAATTC
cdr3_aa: CASSPPPGNREF

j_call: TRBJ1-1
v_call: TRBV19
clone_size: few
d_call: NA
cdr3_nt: TGTGCCAGAGGGGTTGAAGCTTTCTTT
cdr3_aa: CARGVEAFF

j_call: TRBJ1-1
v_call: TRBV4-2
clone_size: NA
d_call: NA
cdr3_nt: TGTGCCAGCAGCCAAACAGGGTTTAGGAACACTGAAGCTTTCTTT
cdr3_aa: CASSQTGFRNTEAFF

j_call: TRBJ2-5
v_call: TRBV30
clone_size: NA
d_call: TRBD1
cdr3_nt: TGTGCCTGGAGCATCCCCTGGACAGGGATGAGGACCCAGTACTTC
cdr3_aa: CAWSIPWTGMRTQYF

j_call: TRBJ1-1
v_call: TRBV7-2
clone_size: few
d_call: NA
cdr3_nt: TGTGCCAGCAGCTTAGGTGCGTTGTACACTGAAGCTTTCTTT
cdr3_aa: CASSLGALYTEAFF

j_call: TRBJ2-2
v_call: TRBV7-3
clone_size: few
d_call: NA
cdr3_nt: TGTGCCAGCAGCCCAAGACCCCAGGTTACCGGGGAGCTGTTTTTT
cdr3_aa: CASSPRPQVTGELFF

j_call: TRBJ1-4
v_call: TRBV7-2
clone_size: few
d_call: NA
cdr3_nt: TGTGCCAGCAGCTTAGGGGCATCGGCTAATGAAAAACTGTTTTTT
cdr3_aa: CASSLGASANEKLFF

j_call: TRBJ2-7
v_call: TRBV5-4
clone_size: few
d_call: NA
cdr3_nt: TGTGCCAGCAGCCGACAGGCCACCTACGAGCAGTACTTC
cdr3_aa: CASSRQATYEQYF

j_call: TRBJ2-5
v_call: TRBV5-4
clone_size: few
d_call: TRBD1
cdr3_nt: TGTGCCAGCAGCATAACAGGGGGAAGTATGGTGGCCCAGTACTTC
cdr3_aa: CASSITGGSMVAQYF

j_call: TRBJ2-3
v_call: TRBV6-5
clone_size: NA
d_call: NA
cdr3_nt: TGTGCCAGCAGTCGTGGGCCAAGCACAGATACGCAGTATTTT
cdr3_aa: CASSRGPSTDTQYF